This T cell receptor (beta chain) was obtained from a study of shared clonotypes between healthy human individuals. For the study at large: Donors had three CD4 naive, three CD4 memory, two CD8 naive and one CD8 memory plate apiece.

It was 200 ng DNA, around 33,000 T cell genomes, that sorted-subset replicate PCRs used. TCRdb's copy holds only in-frame clones and misses some; the assay was immunoSEQ multiplex PCR. The data show about 820,000 clones, with over 90% seen just once and approximately 25% held by the top ten. CD45RO negativity and positive selection for CCR7 defined naive CD8 cells, a population that excluded terminally differentiated effector memory CD45RA+ cells. Study observations and caveats: Read depth was anticipated to influence clonotype sharing among donors.

Notes on this clone: Its antigen remains unknown. Distinct nucleotide sequences in the sample also encode this CDR3.

The sequencing input was naive CD8+ T cells sorted from blood. The receptor was derived from a young man in good health.

CDR3 in amino acids: CASSRGDTQYF. The CDR3 bases are TGTGCCAGCTCTAGGGGGGATACGCAGTATTTT. The genes are TRBV27 and TRBJ2-3; TRBD1 is a possible D gene (6 bases). The V end was cut by 8 bases, the J end by 6 bases, with 9 bases between. Germline CDR1 MNHEY, CDR2 SMNVEV (reference sequence). The CDR3 runs to 11 residues.